This T cell receptor beta chain was observed in a study of T cells after yellow fever vaccination. Points from the study as a whole: The bulk population could contribute abundant contaminating clonotypes to FACS-sorted repertoires. Re-detected after boosting: most primary clones, more than 95% of CD4 and roughly 88% of CD8.

This clonotype was seen more than once but under ten times. The CDR3 covers 14 residues. V lost 5 bases, J lost 0 bases, and 10 bases lay in between. The germline gives CDR1 SSHAT, CDR2 FNYEAQ (reference sequence). Template switching with 5'RACE generated the TCR cDNA and added a universal primer site and UMIs. TCRdb ran MiXCR on the 5' RACE reads and lists one entry per CDR3 protein. The profile shows 25,000 to 30,000 distinct CDR3 sequences, 4% to 5% of them singletons. The chain uses TRBV7-7 and TRBJ2-5, with D maybe TRBD1 (6 bases). The sequence was collected from a man aged 18 to 30 who received the YFV17D yellow fever vaccine. Sequencing was performed on PBMCs, either bulk or a sorted T-cell subset (CD4+, CD8+, memory, or dextramer-sorted; not recorded which), taken on the day of the yellow fever booster vaccination. The CDR3 DNA is TGTGCCAGCAGCCAAACAGGGTACCAAGAGACCCAGTACTTC. It encodes CASSQTGYQETQYF.